Following are 26 T cell receptor beta chains from one sample sequenced in a study of early T cells in non-severe SARS-CoV-2 infection. TCRdb re-analysed the 5' RACE reads in MiXCR, keeping a single row per CDR3 protein. The repertoire holds fewer than 75,000 distinct CDR3 sequences, with over 20% as singletons. Sequenced here: whole blood, sampled at baseline. The receptors here all came from an adult who was a healthcare worker with PCR-confirmed SARS-CoV-2 infection or an uninfected control (not recorded which).

There are a few counts of this clonotype. CDR3 nucleotide sequence: TGTGCCAGCAGCGGACTGGGACCGCTCAGTACACCCCTCCACTTT. Amino acids: CASSGLGPLSTPLHF. J is TRBJ1-6 and V is TRBV6-1; TRBD1 might be the D (5 bases). This CDR3 has 15 amino acids. The germline V gene encodes CDR1 MNHNS and CDR2 SASEGT. Trimming shortened V by 6 bases and J by 11 bases, and 20 bases separated the two germline ends.

The J gene is TRBJ1-1, the V gene TRBV12-3 or TRBV12-4, with no clear D. The germline V and J ends were trimmed by 3 bases and 0 bases, with 8 bases remaining between them. This CDR3 spans 14 amino acids. The CDR3 protein is CASSFHKMNTEAFF. In DNA, the CDR3 is TGTGCCAGCAGTTTTCATAAGATGAACACTGAAGCTTTCTTT.

V gene TRBV2 combines with J gene TRBJ1-1; D is undetermined. V was clipped by 7 bases and J by 1 base, with 10 bases between them. CDR3 length: 13 residues. Germline-derived CDR1 and CDR2 are SNHLY and FYNNEI. CDR3 in DNA: TGTGCCAGCAAGGGAGTCGGGAACACTGAAGCTTTCTTT. Protein product: CASKGVGNTEAFF.

CDR3 in amino acids: CASKAEGSTEAFF. The CDR3 DNA reads as TGTGCCAGTAAGGCCGAGGGAAGTACTGAAGCTTTCTTT. The chain employs TRBV2 and TRBJ1-1; no clear D. V was pared by 9 bases and J by 5 bases, with 16 bases between. The germline gives CDR1 SNHLY, CDR2 FYNNEI. CDR3 length: 13 residues.

In this sample, this clonotype turned up a few times. V usage is TRBV29-1 and J usage is TRBJ2-1, with D possibly TRBD1 on 5 matching bases. The CDR3 extends over 12 amino acids. The germline V gene encodes CDR1 SQVTM and CDR2 ANQGSEA. The ends were cut back, 5 bases at V and 9 bases at J, with 14 bases in the middle. CDR3 bases: TGCAGCGTTAATGTCCCAAGGGGTGAGCAGTTCTTC. Its protein product is CSVNVPRGEQFF.

V and J are TRBV7-8 and TRBJ2-7; D not resolved. Germline-derived CDR1 and CDR2 are SGHVS and FQNEAQ. The CDR3 length is 12 residues. The V gene lost 5 bases and the J gene lost 4 bases, with 9 bases spanning the gap. The CDR3 spells CASSPFRYEQYF. The DNA of the CDR3 is TGTGCCAGCAGCCCCTTTAGGTACGAGCAGTACTTC.

The CDR3 protein is CASSQSGGGLHIQYF. In DNA, the CDR3 is TGTGCCAGCAGCCAGAGTGGGGGGGGGCTGCACATTCAGTACTTC. The chain recombines TRBV3-1 with TRBJ2-4, with a possible D match to TRBD2 (7 bases). With 3 bases removed from V and 8 bases from J, the gap between germline ends came to 17 bases. This CDR3 is built from 15 residues. Germline CDR1 reads LGHDT; CDR2 reads YNNKEL (reference sequence). The full variable domain, rest sourced from reference TRBV3-1 and TRBJ2-4, is DTAVSQTPKYLVTQMGNDKSIKCEQNLGHDTMYWYKQDSKKFLKIMFSYNNKELIINETVPNRFSPKSPDKAHLNLHINSLELGDSAVYFCASSQSGGGLHIQYFGAGTRLSVL.

The chain carries TRBV6-6 and TRBJ2-1; a weak D match, TRBD2 (6 bases). The germline V gene has CDR1 MNHNY and CDR2 SVGAGI (reference sequence). The CDR3 is 15 amino acids. V was pared by 0 bases and J by 3 bases, with 9 bases between. The CDR3 reads CASSYSRGSYNEQFF. The DNA for the CDR3 is TGTGCCAGCAGTTACTCGCGGGGAAGCTACAATGAGCAGTTCTTC.

This clonotype was counted a few times. The chain recombines TRBV12-3 or TRBV12-4 with TRBJ1-1, with D unclear. The CDR3 has 11 residues. V was cut by 6 bases and J by 12 bases, with 14 bases left in between. Here the CDR3 reads CASRNERATFF. The CDR3 bases are TGTGCCAGCAGAAACGAACGGGCAACTTTCTTT.

V usage is TRBV11-1 and J usage is TRBJ2-1; the D gene is possibly TRBD1 (5 bases). V was clipped by 6 bases and J by 3 bases, with 15 bases between them. CDR1 and CDR2 (germline): SGHAT, FQDESV (reference sequence). This CDR3 is 15 amino acids long. The CDR3 protein is CASRVDTDFYNEQFF. In nucleotides, the CDR3 is TGTGCCAGCAGGGTGGACACGGATTTCTACAATGAGCAGTTCTTC.

CDR3 loop: CASSPHNYGYTF. In DNA, the CDR3 is TGTGCCAGCAGCCCGCACAACTATGGCTACACCTTC. The chain is built from TRBV12-3 or TRBV12-4 and TRBJ1-2, with D unclear. The CDR3 spans 12 residues. V shed 6 bases and J shed 2 bases, with 7 bases lying between them.

The chain couples TRBV6-1 to TRBJ1-1; D possibly corresponds to TRBD1 (6 bases). The CDR3 is made up of 14 amino acids. The germline V gene has CDR1 MNHNS and CDR2 SASEGT. Trimming shortened V by 3 bases and J by 4 bases, and 12 bases separated the two germline ends. The DNA for the CDR3 is TGTGCCAGCAGTGAGGCAGGGGTGAGCACTGAAGCTTTCTTT. Protein sequence: CASSEAGVSTEAFF.

This clonotype has a handful of counts. The rearrangement joins TRBV5-1 to TRBJ2-7; 7 nucleotides agree with TRBD1. Germline CDR1 and CDR2: SGHRS and YFSETQ. V lost 4 bases, J lost 2 bases, and 6 bases stayed unmatched. This CDR3 region has 14 residues. This CDR3 is CASSVHRGPYEQYF. CDR3 DNA sequence: TGCGCCAGCAGCGTACACAGGGGCCCCTACGAGCAGTACTTC.

CDR3 in DNA: TGTGCCAGCTCACGTGGACTAGCGGGGGAAGAGACCCAGTACTTC. Its translation: CASSRGLAGEETQYF. This chain links TRBV18 with TRBJ2-5; 13 bases match TRBD2. The CDR3 is 15 amino acids. The ends lost 4 bases at V and 3 bases at J; junction bases unmatched: 2. CDR1 is KGHSH, CDR2 LQKENI, per germline.

V usage is TRBV2 and J usage is TRBJ1-2; the D is unclear. In germline, CDR1 is SNHLY, CDR2 FYNNEI. This CDR3 comprises 16 residues. The V end was cut by 5 bases, the J end by 8 bases, with 24 bases between. CDR3 residues: CASSNMKKGPTIGYTF. CDR3 nucleotides: TGTGCCAGCAGTAACATGAAAAAAGGACCTACAATAGGCTACACCTTC.

This clonotype was observed a few times. The chain carries TRBV12-3 or TRBV12-4 and TRBJ2-3; 9 nucleotides align to TRBD2. Germline trimming cut 6 bases from V and 4 bases from J; bases unmatched to any gene: 8. This CDR3 contains 15 residues. This CDR3 reads CASRRSGGSADTQYF. As DNA, the CDR3 is TGTGCCAGCAGACGGAGCGGGGGGTCGGCAGATACGCAGTATTTT.

V usage is TRBV12-3 or TRBV12-4 and J usage is TRBJ2-5; no clear D. V was pared by 3 bases and J by 3 bases, with 8 bases between. CDR3 length: 13 residues. Here the CDR3 reads CASSFGVEETQYF. The CDR3 DNA reads as TGTGCCAGCAGTTTTGGGGTGGAAGAGACCCAGTACTTC.

V and J are TRBV12-3 or TRBV12-4 and TRBJ1-2, with D hard to call. The CDR3 runs 13 residues. The V end was cut by 2 bases, the J end by 5 bases, with 9 bases between. The CDR3 nucleotides are TGTGCCAGCAGTTTACCTCAAGGGTATGGCTACACCTTC. Amino acid sequence: CASSLPQGYGYTF.

The chain couples TRBV12-3 or TRBV12-4 to TRBJ2-1; D perhaps matches TRBD2 (5 bases). The V end lost 1 base, the J end lost 14 bases, and 12 bases lay between the germline ends. The CDR3 runs to 12 residues. CDR3 loop: CASSLGERAEFF. The CDR3, as DNA: TGTGCCAGCAGTTTAGGGGAGCGAGCGGAGTTCTTC.

This clonotype was detected a few times. The V and J genes are TRBV6-5 and TRBJ2-7; 7 bases map to TRBD2. CDR3 size: 14 residues. CDR1 is MNHEY and CDR2 is SVGAGI in the germline V gene. V gave up 6 bases and J gave up 7 bases; unmatched junction bases: 12. The CDR3 spells CASSPGEGLWEQYF. The CDR3 DNA reads TGTGCCAGCAGCCCCGGGGAGGGACTATGGGAGCAGTACTTC.

This sequence joins TRBV7-8 and TRBJ2-5; TRBD1 matches at 9 bases. The germline CDR1 and CDR2 sequences are SGHVS and FQNEAQ. The CDR3 spans 13 residues. With V trimmed by 5 bases and J by 5 bases, 3 bases remained unmatched. The CDR3 nucleotides are TGTGCCAGCAGCCACAGGGGGCTGGAGACCCAGTACTTC. Its translation: CASSHRGLETQYF.

CDR3 sequence (DNA): TGTGCCAGCAGCACGGGACCCTTGAACACCGGGGAGCTGTTTTTT. The encoded protein is CASSTGPLNTGELFF. The chain has TRBV9 and TRBJ2-2; D may correspond to TRBD1 or TRBD2 (5 bases each). CDR1 SGDLS and CDR2 YYNGEE come from the germline V gene. The CDR3 covers 15 residues. V lost 4 bases, J lost 1 base, and 11 bases lay in between.

The J gene is TRBJ1-4, the V gene TRBV27; perhaps TRBD1 as D (6 bases). The CDR3 runs 15 residues. Per the germline V gene, CDR1 is MNHEY and CDR2 is SMNVEV (reference sequence). The V and J ends lost 10 bases and 6 bases respectively, with 21 bases between them. The CDR3 nucleotides are TGTGCCACCCGACTTGAGGACAGAATTTATGAAAAACTGTTTTTT. It codes for CATRLEDRIYEKLFF.

The rearrangement links TRBV18 to TRBJ1-1, with a possible D match to TRBD1 (5 bases). The CDR3 has 17 amino acids. CDR1 and CDR2 from the germline V gene are KGHSH and LQKENI. V lost 7 bases and J 1 base, leaving 22 bases between the germline ends. CDR3 protein: CASYAGPGPMRNTEAFF. The DNA for the CDR3 is TGTGCCAGCTATGCGGGGCCAGGTCCTATGAGGAACACTGAAGCTTTCTTT.

This clonotype was detected once. CDR3 bases: TGTGCCAGCAGTCTTTTTGGGGGTGGGGTTGCAGCTTTCTTT. Amino acid sequence: CASSLFGGGVAAFF. V usage is TRBV12-3 or TRBV12-4 and J usage is TRBJ1-1, with D perhaps matching TRBD1 (5 bases). CDR3 length: 14 amino acids. V was clipped by 5 bases and J by 10 bases, with 20 bases between them.

This clonotype was counted a few times. The chain recombines TRBV5-1 with TRBJ1-2; D ambiguous. The CDR3 has 15 residues. Germline V CDR1 and CDR2: SGHRS, YFSETQ. The V end was cut by 7 bases, the J end by 4 bases, with 20 bases between. This chain's CDR3 is CASRQSENGIYGYTF. The CDR3 DNA follows: TGCGCCAGCCGCCAGAGTGAAAACGGCATCTATGGCTACACCTTC.